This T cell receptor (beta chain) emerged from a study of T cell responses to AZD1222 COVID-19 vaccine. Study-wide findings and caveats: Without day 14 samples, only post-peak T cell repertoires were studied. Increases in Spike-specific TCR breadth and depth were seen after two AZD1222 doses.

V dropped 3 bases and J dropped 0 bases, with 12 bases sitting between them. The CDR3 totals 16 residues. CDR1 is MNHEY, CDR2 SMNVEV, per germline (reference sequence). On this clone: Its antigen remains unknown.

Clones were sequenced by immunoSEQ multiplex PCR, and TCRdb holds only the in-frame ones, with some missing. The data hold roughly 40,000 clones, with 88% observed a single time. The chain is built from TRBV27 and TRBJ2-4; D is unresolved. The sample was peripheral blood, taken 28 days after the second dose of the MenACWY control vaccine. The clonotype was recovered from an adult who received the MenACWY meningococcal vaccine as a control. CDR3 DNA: TGTGCCAGCAGTTTTCTACAGCAATTAGCCAAAAACATTCAGTACTTC. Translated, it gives CASSFLQQLAKNIQYF.